Shown below are 8 T cell receptor beta chains from a single sample sequenced in a study of human versus mouse CDR3 diversity and MHC coevolution. The repertoire was sequenced with immunoSEQ multiplex PCR; TCRdb's copy has only in-frame clones and lacks some. Of some 80,000 clones detected, roughly 92% appear once; the ten largest clones hold more than 0.13%. Sequenced input: naive CD4+ T cells from blood. Sample subset: CD45RO-negative CD62L-positive naive CD4 T cells. These receptors originate from a person between 25 and 69 years old in good health.

V is TRBV10-2 and J is TRBJ1-1, with 9 bases fitting TRBD1. The germline gives CDR1 WSHSY, CDR2 SAAADI. The CDR3 totals 14 residues. Unmatched junction bases numbered 0, after V lost 4 bases and J lost 0 bases. The CDR3: CASSGQGVNTEAFF. CDR3 nucleotide sequence: TGCGCCAGCAGTGGACAGGGGGTGAACACTGAAGCTTTCTTT.

V gene TRBV7-6 combines with J gene TRBJ1-1, with D unresolved. CDR3 length: 15 residues. The V and J ends lost 5 bases and 5 bases respectively, with 18 bases between them. Per germline, CDR1 SGHVS and CDR2 FNYEAQ. The CDR3 region has the DNA TGTGCCAGCAGCCCAGACCCCATGGGCACTACTGAAGCTTTCTTT. Its translation: CASSPDPMGTTEAFF. Full variable domain (remainder filled in from reference TRBV7-6 and TRBJ1-1): GAGVSQSPRYKVTKRGQDVALRCDPISGHVSLYWYRQALGQGPEFLTYFNYEAQQDKSGLPNDRFSAERPEGSISTLTIQRTEQRDSAMYRCASSPDPMGTTEAFFGQGTRLTVV.

This clone appeared once. One junction end disagrees with the germline gene, perhaps due to a read error. Other DNA sequences in the sample encode the same CDR3. This rearrangement joins TRBV7-2 to TRBJ2-5; 10 positions agree with TRBD2. Germline CDR1 is SGHTA and CDR2 is FQGNSA. The CDR3 runs to 18 residues. The CDR3 is CASSLARMSGRAIETQYF. Written as DNA, the CDR3 is TGCGCCAGCAGCTTAGCGCGGATGAGCGGGAGGGCGATAGAGACCCAGTACTTC.

This clone has a single count. The chain couples TRBV29-1 to TRBJ1-3, with D perhaps TRBD1 (5 bases). V gave up 3 bases and J gave up 2 bases, with 14 bases separating them. This CDR3 comprises 15 residues. The germline V gene encodes CDR1 SQVTM and CDR2 ANQGSEA. The CDR3 DNA follows: TGCAGCGTTGAGGTTAGGGGCCGGACTGGAAACACCATATATTTT. Translated, it gives CSVEVRGRTGNTIYF.

The rearrangement links TRBV7-8 to TRBJ2-7; 7 bases map to TRBD1. J gave up 3 bases and V 5 bases, and 13 bases lay outside the gene matches. There are 16 residues in the CDR3. From germline, CDR1 is SGHVS and CDR2 FQNEAQ. The CDR3 DNA reads TGTGCCAGCAGCCAGACTAACCGGGACAGAGACTACGAGCAGTACTTC. Protein: CASSQTNRDRDYEQYF.

The chain couples TRBV5-1 to TRBJ2-1; a possible D gene is TRBD2 (6 bases). Trimming shortened V by 9 bases and J by 5 bases, and 21 bases separated the two germline ends. The CDR3 length is 15 residues. The germline CDR1 and CDR2 sequences are SGHRS and YFSETQ. CDR3 nucleotides: TGCGCCACCGCGGAGGGGACCCCCACTAACAATGAGCAGTTCTTC. Its protein is CATAEGTPTNNEQFF.

The chain recombines TRBV2 with TRBJ2-1, with D perhaps TRBD1 (6 bases). Per the germline V gene, CDR1 is SNHLY and CDR2 is FYNNEI. V lost 6 bases to trimming and J lost 0 bases, with 18 bases between them. The CDR3 is made up of 17 amino acids. The CDR3 is CASRPDSLESSYNEQFF. The CDR3, as DNA: TGTGCCAGCAGGCCGGACAGTCTAGAAAGCTCCTACAATGAGCAGTTCTTC.

This clone was recorded once. The rearrangement uses TRBV27 and TRBJ2-5; weak D call: TRBD2 (6 bases). The V gene's germline CDR1 is MNHEY and CDR2 SMNVEV (reference sequence). CDR3 length: 15 amino acids. Trimming shortened V by 3 bases and J by 5 bases, and 16 bases separated the two germline ends. CDR3 nucleotides: TGTGCCAGCAGTTTTTGGGGGGAAGGTGGGGAGACCCAGTACTTC. This sequence encodes CASSFWGEGGETQYF.